Listed here are 21 T cell receptor beta chains from one sample, sequenced in a study of T-cell reconstitution after alpha-beta-depleted transplantation in children. It was with unique molecular identifiers that the TCRbeta library was prepared. TCRdb reprocessed the PCR reads via MiXCR and lists one record per CDR3 protein. The repertoire has around 680,000 distinct CDR3 sequences, 16% of them found once; the top ten carry 0.85% to 1.3%. Sample: PBMCs from the stem cell graft donor, taken from the stem cell graft. Receptors were obtained from a human donor who donated a stem cell graft to a child with acute myeloid leukemia.

This clonotype occurred many times. J is TRBJ2-1 and V is TRBV6-5; D is undetermined. V was cut by 2 bases and J by 2 bases, with 10 bases left in between. The germline V gene encodes CDR1 MNHEY and CDR2 SVGAGI. The CDR3 runs to 15 residues. CDR3 nucleotides: TGTGCCAGCAGTTACGGCACAGTGGCCTACAATGAGCAGTTCTTC. Protein product: CASSYGTVAYNEQFF.

This clonotype was seen at least ten times. The chain has TRBV7-2 and TRBJ2-3, with TRBD1 matching 10 bases. The germline V gene encodes CDR1 SGHTA and CDR2 FQGNSA. This CDR3 contains 15 residues. Trimming removed 1 base from V and 4 bases from J; junction bases left unmatched: 2. CDR3 DNA: TGTGCCAGCAGCTTAGGGACAGGGGGACCAGATACGCAGTATTTT. Protein product: CASSLGTGGPDTQYF.

This clonotype came up a few times. The junction shows a germline mismatch at one end, possibly a read error. The CDR3: CASSSRGQGNIQYF. The CDR3 coding sequence is TGTGCCAGCAGCTCGAGGGGACAGGGGAACATTCAGTATTTC. This sequence joins TRBV7-9 and TRBJ2-4, with 10 bases lining up with TRBD1. In germline, CDR1 is SEHNR, CDR2 FQNEAQ (reference sequence). The CDR3 loop spans 14 amino acids.

This clonotype was recorded a few times. The V and J genes are TRBV20-1 and TRBJ1-3, with TRBD1 matching 12 bases. Germline lookup yields CDR1 DFQATT and CDR2 SNEGSKA (reference sequence). Trimming cost V 0 bases and J 2 bases; bases outside gene matches: 14. The CDR3 totals 20 residues. Written as DNA, the CDR3 is TGCAGTGCTAGAGATCAGGTGGGGACAGGGGGCGCCCCCGCTGGAAACACCATATATTTT. Amino acid sequence: CSARDQVGTGGAPAGNTIYF.

This clonotype was seen many times. The rearrangement links TRBV29-1 to TRBJ1-2; no clear D gene. This CDR3 is built from 13 residues. The V gene's germline CDR1 is SQVTM and CDR2 ANQGSEA. The germline V and J ends were trimmed by 6 bases and 2 bases, with 13 bases remaining between them. CDR3 in DNA: TGCAGCGTGCGTCCGGAGAAAAACTATGGCTACACCTTC. Translated, it gives CSVRPEKNYGYTF.

This clonotype turned up a few times. The gene calls are TRBV10-3 and TRBJ2-3, with TRBD2 matching 8 bases. The V and J ends lost 10 bases and 11 bases, in that order; junction bases with no gene match: 5. Germline assignment: CDR1 ENHRY and CDR2 SYGVKD. The CDR3 contains 10 residues. The CDR3 protein is CATTGTRQYF. CDR3 in DNA: TGTGCCACCACCGGGACTAGGCAGTATTTT.

This clonotype appeared many times. V usage is TRBV20-1 and J usage is TRBJ1-2, with D possibly matching TRBD1 (6 bases). Between the trimmed V and J ends, which lost 1 base and 8 bases, there was a span of 11 bases. Germline-derived CDR1 and CDR2 are DFQATT and SNEGSKA (reference sequence). The CDR3 extends over 12 amino acids. The CDR3 DNA sequence: TGCAGTGCTAGAGTTGGGGGGCACGGCTACACCTTC. Translating it yields CSARVGGHGYTF.

This clonotype came up many times. The gene calls are TRBV5-1 and TRBJ2-1; D ambiguous. Germline V gives CDR1 SGHRS, CDR2 YFSETQ. V dropped 3 bases and J dropped 0 bases, with 19 bases sitting between them. This CDR3 region has 18 residues. CDR3 in amino acids: CASSSLMRSFNSYNEQFF. CDR3 nucleotides: TGCGCCAGCAGCTCCTTGATGAGGTCCTTTAACTCCTACAATGAGCAGTTCTTC.

The gene calls are TRBV11-3 and TRBJ2-3; D not certain. Trimming took off 1 base at V and 10 bases at J, with 12 bases between the two ends. Looked up from germline, CDR1 is SGHNT and CDR2 is YENEEA. The CDR3 runs to 13 residues. CDR3 DNA sequence: TGTGCCAGCAGCTTAGGGGCCTTGGATCCGCAGTATTTT. Translated: CASSLGALDPQYF.

Remarks on this clonotype: A much larger clone differs from this one at a single base, so this may be a read error. The chain carries TRBV12-3 or TRBV12-4 and TRBJ2-1, with D perhaps TRBD1 or TRBD2 (6 bases each). This CDR3 spans 18 amino acids. In DNA form, the CDR3 reads TGTACCAGCAGTGGCGGGGTTCAACAGGGATCCCTCTACAATGAGCAGTTCTTC. It translates to CTSSGGVQQGSLYNEQFF.

The chain links TRBV20-1 to TRBJ1-3, with D possibly being TRBD1 (5 bases). The germline V gene has CDR1 DFQATT and CDR2 SNEGSKA (reference sequence). This CDR3 comprises 13 residues. V lost 6 bases, J lost 3 bases, and 12 bases lay in between. CDR3 residues: CSASPGNGNTIYF. DNA for the CDR3: TGCAGTGCCTCTCCAGGGAATGGAAACACCATATATTTT.

This clonotype was recorded many times. The rearrangement joins TRBV25-1 to TRBJ1-1, with D tentatively TRBD1 (6 bases). Between the trimmed V and J ends, which lost 4 bases and 6 bases, there was a span of 18 bases. Germline CDR1 MGHDK, CDR2 SYGVNS. This CDR3 contains 15 residues. The CDR3 DNA reads TGTGCCAGCAGTGGATCGACAGGCAGTTTAGCTGAAGCTTTCTTT. It translates to CASSGSTGSLAEAFF.

The sample holds many counts of this clonotype. The chain employs TRBV12-3 or TRBV12-4 and TRBJ1-1, with TRBD1 as a possible D gene (5 bases). V lost 7 bases, J lost 7 bases, and 16 bases lay in between. The CDR3 loop spans 13 amino acids. The CDR3 bases are TGTGCCAGCACCAGGACCGGGGACCTTGAAGCTTTCTTT. Amino acid sequence: CASTRTGDLEAFF.

In its sample, this clonotype was seen many times. The genes are TRBV20-1 and TRBJ2-1; D remains unclear. The germline V gene has CDR1 DFQATT and CDR2 SNEGSKA (reference sequence). V gave up 6 bases and J gave up 11 bases, with 11 bases separating them. The CDR3 has 10 residues. The CDR3 protein is CSADQPQQFF. The CDR3 DNA is TGCAGTGCCGACCAGCCCCAGCAGTTCTTC.

This clonotype was seen ten or more times. The V and J genes are TRBV12-3 or TRBV12-4 and TRBJ2-1; TRBD2 might be the D (6 bases). There are 13 residues in the CDR3. Trimming left V 5 bases short and J 6 bases short, with 11 bases between. The CDR3 sequence is CASSQGLFNEQFF. In DNA form, the CDR3 reads TGTGCCAGCAGTCAGGGACTGTTCAATGAGCAGTTCTTC.

This clonotype was counted at least ten times. V usage is TRBV20-1 and J usage is TRBJ2-1, with 7 bases that match TRBD1. The CDR3 has 15 amino acids. V was clipped by 0 bases and J by 7 bases; unmatched bases: 9. The germline V gene encodes CDR1 DFQATT and CDR2 SNEGSKA (reference sequence). Here the CDR3 DNA reads TGCAGTGCTAGAGATAATATAGGGGGCCAAAATGAGCAGTTCTTC. It specifies CSARDNIGGQNEQFF.

The sample holds one count of this clonotype. With a much larger clone just one base away, this may be a read error. The chain links TRBV20-1 to TRBJ2-7; TRBD1 agrees at 10 bases. In germline, CDR1 is DFQATT, CDR2 SNEGSKA (reference sequence). The CDR3 is 15 amino acids. V shed 8 bases, J shed 2 bases, and the junction held 12 bases outside the gene matches. The CDR3 reads CSPVRSGTGAYEQYF. The CDR3 DNA sequence: TGCAGTCCTGTAAGATCCGGGACAGGGGCCTACGAGCAGTACTTC.

The chain links TRBV5-1 to TRBJ1-5; TRBD1 matches 7 bases. With 5 bases clipped from V and 7 bases from J, the junction kept 9 bases outside the gene matches. This CDR3 spans 14 amino acids. Germline V gene sequence: CDR1 SGHRS, CDR2 YFSETQ. The CDR3 reads CASSPTTGEQPQHF. The CDR3 DNA follows: TGCGCCAGCAGTCCCACAACAGGGGAACAGCCCCAGCATTTT. The full variable domain, completed using reference TRBV5-1 and TRBJ1-5, is KAGVTQTPRYLIKTRGQQVTLSCSPISGHRSVSWYQQTPGQGLQFLFEYFSETQRNKGNFPGRFSGRQFSNSRSEMNVSTLELGDSALYLCASSPTTGEQPQHFGDGTRLSIL.

The CDR3, as DNA: TGTGCCAGCAGCCAAGGCCAGACATCAGGCTACACCTTC. It translates to CASSQGQTSGYTF. V gene TRBV3-1 combines with J gene TRBJ1-2; no clear D gene. Germline-derived CDR1 and CDR2 are LGHDT and YNNKEL (reference sequence). Deletions cut 1 base from V and 8 bases from J, with 11 bases between. This CDR3 comprises 13 residues.

This clonotype appeared many times. The gene calls are TRBV20-1 and TRBJ2-1; no reliable D call. CDR3 size: 14 residues. The V end lost 7 bases, the J end lost 0 bases, and 13 bases lay between the germline ends. From germline, CDR1 is DFQATT and CDR2 SNEGSKA (reference sequence). The CDR3 reads CSDKAIGSYNEQFF. CDR3 bases: TGCAGTGATAAGGCGATAGGCTCCTACAATGAGCAGTTCTTC.

Many counts were recorded for this clonotype. The chain combines TRBV10-3 with TRBJ1-5; unclear D gene. The CDR3 extends over 13 amino acids. Germline CDR1 reads ENHRY; CDR2 reads SYGVKD. V shed 5 bases and J shed 0 bases, with 5 bases lying between them. The CDR3 region is CAISPVSNQPQHF. The CDR3 nucleotides are TGTGCCATCAGTCCCGTTAGCAATCAGCCCCAGCATTTT.